Listed here is a single T cell receptor (beta chain). In the original workflow: It was from reference gene primer amplification that nucleated cell counts were estimated. Clones were read by immunoSEQ multiplex PCR, and TCRdb kept only the in-frame ones, dropping some. V and J calls and clone size are as listed in that table; D and trimming were resolved from the DNA. Here the sample spans some 100,000 clones, roughly 85% being singletons. These data come from a study of blood T cell repertoires in COVID-19. About the study: Samples came from the United States, Italy and Spain, spanning acute and convalescent COVID-19. T cells, B-cell-depleted T cells, or PBMCs supplied cDNA or gDNA.

Germline CDR1 LGHDT, CDR2 YNNKEL (reference sequence). V gave up 3 bases and J gave up 10 bases; unmatched junction bases: 13. This CDR3 spans 16 amino acids. The V call is TRBV3-1 (or the pseudogene TRBV3-2), the J call TRBJ2-1; 9 positions agree with TRBD2. The sequence was collected from a human donor in a cohort sampled during active COVID-19. Sequencing used peripheral blood. CDR3 in amino acids: CASSQLAGAISKEQFF. The CDR3 DNA is TGTGCCAGCAGCCAGTTAGCGGGAGCGATAAGTAAGGAGCAGTTCTTC.